The 14 T cell receptor beta chains presented below share a single source sample, sequenced in a study of T cells after posttransplantation cyclophosphamide. Busulfan-fludarabine conditioning, marrow transplant, and cyclophosphamide on days +3 and +4 were administered. Profiling relied on immunoSEQ multiplex PCR, and the TCRdb table lists in-frame clones only, not all of them. The specimen has thousands of clones, none found just once. This specimen was PBMCs, taken after allogeneic stem cell transplant with posttransplant cyclophosphamide. The source is a male patient aged 50 to 60 who received an allogeneic stem cell transplant from an unrelated donor, was CMV-positive, and had acute GVHD only. T cells may partly derive from the graft donor.

In its sample, this clone was seen many times. Here the CDR3 DNA reads TGTGCCAGCACTCTCGGGACAGGTTCCTACGAGCAGTACTTC. Protein: CASTLGTGSYEQYF. The V call is TRBV28, the J call TRBJ2-7; TRBD1 matches at 8 bases. CDR3 length equals 14 residues. V shed 7 bases and J 1 base; nucleotides not matched to a gene: 6. Germline V gene lookup returns CDR1 MDHEN and CDR2 SYDVKM. The variable domain in full, with the rest retrieved from reference TRBV28 and TRBJ2-7, is DVKVTQSSRYLVKRTGEKVFLECVQDMDHENMFWYRQDPGLGLRLIYFSYDVKMKEKGDIPEGYSVSREKKERFSLILESASTNQTSMYLCASTLGTGSYEQYFGPGTRLTVT.

In this sample, this clone turned up many times. The V call is TRBV4-1, the J call TRBJ2-7; tentative D call: TRBD2 (5 bases). Germline lookup yields CDR1 MGHRA and CDR2 YSYEKL. The CDR3 runs to 12 residues. Trimming took off 3 bases at V and 2 bases at J, with 5 bases between the two ends. The DNA for the CDR3 is TGCGCCAGCAGCCAGGGAGCCTACGAGCAGTACTTC. This sequence encodes CASSQGAYEQYF.

This clone was observed many times. CDR3 loop: CASSLGTSSVNEQFF. The CDR3 bases are TGTGCCAGCAGCCTGGGGACTAGCAGCGTCAATGAGCAGTTCTTC. The gene calls are TRBV28 and TRBJ2-1, with 9 nucleotides matching TRBD2. The CDR3 has 15 amino acids. Per germline, CDR1 MDHEN and CDR2 SYDVKM. V shed 6 bases and J 6 bases; nucleotides not matched to a gene: 9.

The CDR3 spells CATSRDAGQGRDEQFF. CDR3 nucleotide sequence: TGTGCCACCAGCAGAGATGCGGGACAGGGCAGAGATGAGCAGTTCTTC. J is TRBJ2-1 and V is TRBV15; 9 bases map to TRBD1. V shed 0 bases, J shed 8 bases, and the junction held 8 bases outside the gene matches. Germline V gene lookup returns CDR1 LNHNV and CDR2 YYDKDF (reference sequence). The CDR3 is 16 residues long.

This clone was recorded at least ten times. The chain employs TRBV10-3 and TRBJ2-2, with D uncertain. The germline V gene has CDR1 ENHRY and CDR2 SYGVKD. Trimming stripped 0 bases from V and 5 bases from J, with 16 bases between. The CDR3 length is 17 residues. For the CDR3, the DNA is TGTGCCATCAGTGAGTCGATGGAACGGCTCGGGACCGGGGAGCTGTTTTTT. Translation: CAISESMERLGTGELFF.

This clone showed up many times. The chain has TRBV9 and TRBJ2-2; TRBD2 agrees at 7 bases. Per the germline V gene, CDR1 is SGDLS and CDR2 is YYNGEE. The trim removed 3 bases at V and 5 bases at J, leaving 7 bases unmatched. The CDR3 runs to 15 residues. CDR3 residues: CASSDVGGRTGELFF. Here the CDR3 DNA reads TGTGCCAGCAGCGACGTGGGAGGGCGGACCGGGGAGCTGTTTTTT.

Sample share makes this clone medium-sized. The V and J genes are TRBV7-9 and TRBJ1-2; tentatively, D is TRBD1 (6 bases). Per the germline V gene, CDR1 is SEHNR and CDR2 is FQNEAQ (reference sequence). V lost 5 bases and J lost 5, with 9 bases in between. This CDR3 has 12 residues. The CDR3 sequence: CASSAGDYGYTF. The CDR3 DNA reads as TGTGCCAGCAGCGCAGGGGATTATGGCTACACCTTC.

This clone has a handful of counts. The chain couples TRBV10-3 to TRBJ1-4, with 7 bases fitting TRBD1. Per germline, CDR1 ENHRY and CDR2 SYGVKD. The CDR3 is 17 amino acids. V shed 0 bases, J shed 7 bases, and the junction held 11 bases outside the gene matches. In DNA form, the CDR3 reads TGTGCCATCAGTGAGTCGAGACAGGGAATCCCAGGTGAAAAACTGTTTTTT. Its translation: CAISESRQGIPGEKLFF.

At least ten counts were recorded for this clone. The genes are TRBV19 and TRBJ1-2; 11 bases align to TRBD1. Germline-derived CDR1 and CDR2 are LNHDA and SQIVND (reference sequence). The J segment lost 7 bases and the V segment lost 5 bases, leaving 6 bases of the junction unmatched. The CDR3 runs to 14 residues. Written as DNA, the CDR3 is TGTGCCAGTAGTGTATACGGGACAGGGGGTGGCTACACCTTC. Amino acid sequence: CASSVYGTGGGYTF. Based on the CDR3 plus reference TRBV19 and TRBJ1-2, the full variable domain is DGGITQSPKYLFRKEGQNVTLSCEQNLNHDAMYWYRQDPGQGLRLIYYSQIVNDFQKGDIAEGYSVSREKKESFPLTVTSAQKNPTAFYLCASSVYGTGGGYTFGSGTRLTVV.

This clone was recorded many times. The genes are TRBV27 and TRBJ2-1; D may be TRBD1 (8 bases). Trimming pared 0 bases from V and 8 bases from J, leaving 14 bases between. The CDR3 runs to 15 residues. Germline V gene data show CDR1 as MNHEY and CDR2 as SMNVEV (reference sequence). CDR3 in amino acids: CASSLSRTGRDEQFF. The DNA of the CDR3 is TGTGCCAGCAGTTTATCCCGGACAGGGAGGGATGAGCAGTTCTTC.

V usage is TRBV6-1 and J usage is TRBJ2-5; TRBD1 agrees at 9 bases. V was clipped by 6 bases and J by 2 bases; unmatched bases: 7. Germline CDR1 is MNHNS and CDR2 is SASEGT. CDR3 length equals 15 residues. CDR3 nucleotide sequence: TGTGCCAGCAGAGCCTCCGGGACAGGGCAAGAGACCCAGTACTTC. Residues: CASRASGTGQETQYF.

This clone was seen at least ten times. The V and J genes are TRBV28 and TRBJ2-1, with D possibly being TRBD1 (7 bases). Germline assignment: CDR1 MDHEN and CDR2 SYDVKM. This CDR3 comprises 16 residues. Trimming removed 6 bases at V and 9 bases at J, with 24 bases between. CDR3 sequence: CASSPAAAQGGGEQFF. For the CDR3, the DNA is TGTGCCAGCAGCCCCGCGGCCGCTCAGGGGGGCGGTGAGCAGTTCTTC.

This clone was counted at least ten times. The V and J genes are TRBV10-3 and TRBJ2-7; possible D gene TRBD2, 7 bases. The V and J ends lost 0 bases and 2 bases respectively, with 17 bases between them. This CDR3 is 17 amino acids long. Germline V lookup: CDR1 ENHRY, CDR2 SYGVKD. The CDR3 coding sequence is TGTGCCATCAGTGAGTCCCCGGGGGGCCCCAACCCCTACGAGCAGTACTTC. This encodes CAISESPGGPNPYEQYF.

This clone was picked up many times. This chain uses TRBV28 with TRBJ1-1, with a possible D match to TRBD1 (6 bases). The CDR3 has 15 amino acids. The germline V gene has CDR1 MDHEN and CDR2 SYDVKM. V shed 6 bases and J shed 1 base, with 15 bases lying between them. The CDR3 region is CASRHTPQGNTEAFF. The CDR3 bases are TGTGCCAGCAGGCATACCCCACAGGGGAACACTGAAGCTTTCTTT.